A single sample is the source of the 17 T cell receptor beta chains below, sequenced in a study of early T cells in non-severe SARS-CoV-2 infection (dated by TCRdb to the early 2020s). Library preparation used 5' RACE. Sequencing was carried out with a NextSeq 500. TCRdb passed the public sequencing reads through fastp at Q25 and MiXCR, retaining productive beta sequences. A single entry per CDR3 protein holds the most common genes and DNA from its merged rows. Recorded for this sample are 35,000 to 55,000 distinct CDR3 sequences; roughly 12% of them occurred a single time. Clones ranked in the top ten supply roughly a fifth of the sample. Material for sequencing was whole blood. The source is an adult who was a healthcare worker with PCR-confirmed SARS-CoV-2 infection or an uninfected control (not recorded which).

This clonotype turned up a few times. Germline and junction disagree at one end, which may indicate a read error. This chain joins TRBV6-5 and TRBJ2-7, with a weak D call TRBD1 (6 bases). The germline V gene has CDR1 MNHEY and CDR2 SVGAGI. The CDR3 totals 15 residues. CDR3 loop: CATEGIGGSKTEEYF. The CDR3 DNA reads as TGTGCCACCGAAGGGATAGGGGGTTCGAAGACCGAGGAGTACTTC.

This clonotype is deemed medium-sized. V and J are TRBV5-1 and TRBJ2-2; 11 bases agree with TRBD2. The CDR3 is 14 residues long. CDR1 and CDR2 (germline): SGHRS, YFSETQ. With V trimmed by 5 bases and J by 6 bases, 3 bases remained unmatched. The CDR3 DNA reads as TGCGCCAGCAGGACTAGCGGGACCGCCGGGGAGCTGTTTTTT. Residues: CASRTSGTAGELFF.

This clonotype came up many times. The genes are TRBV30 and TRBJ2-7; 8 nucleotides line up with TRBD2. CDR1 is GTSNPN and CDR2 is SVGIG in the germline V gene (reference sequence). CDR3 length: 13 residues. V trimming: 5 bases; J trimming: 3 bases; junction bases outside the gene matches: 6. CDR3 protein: CAWGSGLDYEQYF. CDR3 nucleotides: TGTGCCTGGGGGTCGGGACTAGACTACGAGCAGTACTTC.

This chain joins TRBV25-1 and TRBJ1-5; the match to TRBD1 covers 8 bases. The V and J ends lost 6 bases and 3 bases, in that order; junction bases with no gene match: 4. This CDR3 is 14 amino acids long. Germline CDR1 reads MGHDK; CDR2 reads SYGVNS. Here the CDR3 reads CASRGTGYNQPQHF. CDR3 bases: TGTGCCAGCAGGGGGACAGGCTACAATCAGCCCCAGCATTTT.

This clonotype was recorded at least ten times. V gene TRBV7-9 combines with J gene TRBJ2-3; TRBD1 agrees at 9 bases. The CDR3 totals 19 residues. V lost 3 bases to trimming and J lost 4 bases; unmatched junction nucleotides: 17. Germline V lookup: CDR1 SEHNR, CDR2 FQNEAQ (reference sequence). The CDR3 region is CASSFPPVAETGGPDTQYF. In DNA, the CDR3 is TGTGCCAGCAGCTTCCCCCCGGTGGCCGAGACAGGGGGTCCAGATACGCAGTATTTT. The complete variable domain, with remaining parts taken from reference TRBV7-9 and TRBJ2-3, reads DTGVSQNPRHKITKRGQNVTFRCDPISEHNRLYWYRQTLGQGPEFLTYFQNEAQLEKSRLLSDRFSAERPKGSFSTLEIQRTEQGDSAMYLCASSFPPVAETGGPDTQYFGPGTRLTVL.

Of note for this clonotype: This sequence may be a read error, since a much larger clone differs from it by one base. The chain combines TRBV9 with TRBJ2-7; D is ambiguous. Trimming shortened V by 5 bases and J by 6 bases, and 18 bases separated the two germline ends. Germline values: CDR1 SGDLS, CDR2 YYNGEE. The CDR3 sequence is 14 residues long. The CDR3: CASRRSPITGEQYF. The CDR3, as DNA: TGTGCCAGCAGGAGATCTCCCATCACCGGCGAGCAGTACTTC.

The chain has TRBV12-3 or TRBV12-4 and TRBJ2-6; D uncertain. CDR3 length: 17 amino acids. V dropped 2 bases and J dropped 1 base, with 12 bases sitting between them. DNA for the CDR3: TGTGCCAGCAGTTTAATGCCCGTGGGGTCTGGGGCCAACGTCCTGACTTTC. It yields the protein CASSLMPVGSGANVLTF.

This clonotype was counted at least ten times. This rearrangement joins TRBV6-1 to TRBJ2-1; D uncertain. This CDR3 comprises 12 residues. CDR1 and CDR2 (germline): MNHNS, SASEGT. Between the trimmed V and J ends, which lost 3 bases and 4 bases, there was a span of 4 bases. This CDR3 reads CASSEIYNEQFF. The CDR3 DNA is TGTGCCAGCAGTGAGATATACAATGAGCAGTTCTTC.

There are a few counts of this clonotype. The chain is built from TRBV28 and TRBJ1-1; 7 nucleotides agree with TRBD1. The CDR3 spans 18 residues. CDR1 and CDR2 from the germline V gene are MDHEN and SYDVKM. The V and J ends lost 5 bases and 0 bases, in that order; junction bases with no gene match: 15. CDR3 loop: CASSITRGPDGMNTEAFF. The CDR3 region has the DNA TGTGCCAGCAGTATTACTAGGGGGCCCGACGGGATGAACACTGAAGCTTTCTTT.

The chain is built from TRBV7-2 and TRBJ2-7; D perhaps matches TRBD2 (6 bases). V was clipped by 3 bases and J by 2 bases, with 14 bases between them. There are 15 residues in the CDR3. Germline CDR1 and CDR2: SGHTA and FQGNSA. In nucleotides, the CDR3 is TGTGCCAGCAGCTTTGGGCGGGAACGGGCCTACGAGCAGTACTTC. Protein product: CASSFGRERAYEQYF.

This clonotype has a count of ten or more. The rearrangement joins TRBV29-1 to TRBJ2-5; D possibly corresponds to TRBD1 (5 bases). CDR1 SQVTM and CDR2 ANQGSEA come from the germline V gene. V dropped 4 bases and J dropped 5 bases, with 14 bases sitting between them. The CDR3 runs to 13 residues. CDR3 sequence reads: CSVGPGISETQYF. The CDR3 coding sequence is TGCAGCGTTGGCCCAGGGATTTCGGAGACCCAGTACTTC.

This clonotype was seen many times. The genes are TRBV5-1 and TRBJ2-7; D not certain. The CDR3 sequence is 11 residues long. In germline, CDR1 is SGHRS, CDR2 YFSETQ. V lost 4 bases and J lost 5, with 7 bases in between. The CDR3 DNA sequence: TGCGCCAGCAGCACGGAAGACGAGCAGTACTTC. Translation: CASSTEDEQYF.

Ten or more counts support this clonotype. The CDR3 protein is CSAYPAGVTEAFF. The CDR3 region has the DNA TGCAGTGCTTACCCAGCAGGGGTCACTGAAGCTTTCTTT. The V call is TRBV20-1, the J call TRBJ1-1; TRBD1 might be the D (6 bases). This CDR3 spans 13 amino acids. CDR1 and CDR2 from the germline V gene are DFQATT and SNEGSKA (reference sequence). Trimming left V 5 bases short and J 4 bases short, with 14 bases between.

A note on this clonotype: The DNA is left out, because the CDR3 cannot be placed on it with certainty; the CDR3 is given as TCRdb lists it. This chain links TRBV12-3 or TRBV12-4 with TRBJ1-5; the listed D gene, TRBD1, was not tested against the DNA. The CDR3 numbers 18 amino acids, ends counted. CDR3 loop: CASILGTGFFRRNQPQHF.

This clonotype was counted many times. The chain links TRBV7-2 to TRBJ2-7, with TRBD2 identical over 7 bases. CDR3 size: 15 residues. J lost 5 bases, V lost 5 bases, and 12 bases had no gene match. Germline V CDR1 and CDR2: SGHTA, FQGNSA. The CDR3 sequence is CASSRIGGRADEQYF. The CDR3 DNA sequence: TGTGCCAGCAGCCGGATCGGGGGGAGGGCCGACGAGCAGTACTTC.

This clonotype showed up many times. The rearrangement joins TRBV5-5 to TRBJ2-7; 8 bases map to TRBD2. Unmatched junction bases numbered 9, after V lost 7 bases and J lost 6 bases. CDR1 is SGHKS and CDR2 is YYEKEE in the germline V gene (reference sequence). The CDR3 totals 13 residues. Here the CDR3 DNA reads TGTGCCAGCGCCGGGACTAGTCTACCCGAGCAGTACTTC. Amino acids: CASAGTSLPEQYF.

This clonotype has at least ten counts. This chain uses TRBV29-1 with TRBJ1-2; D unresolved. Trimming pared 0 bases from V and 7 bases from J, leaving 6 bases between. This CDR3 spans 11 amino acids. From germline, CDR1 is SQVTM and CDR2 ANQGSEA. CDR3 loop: CSVEDTRGYTF. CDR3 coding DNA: TGCAGCGTTGAAGACACGCGTGGCTACACCTTC.